The 2 T cell receptor beta chains below come from one sample, sequenced in a study of T cell responses to AZD1222 COVID-19 vaccine. Method: immunoSEQ multiplex PCR; TCRdb's copy keeps in-frame clones and lacks some. This table has fewer than 150,000 clones, around 92% appearing once. This material consisted of peripheral blood, taken on day 0 of AZD1222 vaccination. Source of these receptors: an adult in good health.

The V call is TRBV4-1, the J call TRBJ2-7, with D perhaps matching TRBD2 (5 bases). The V gene's germline CDR1 is MGHRA and CDR2 YSYEKL. The CDR3 runs to 16 residues. The V gene lost 2 bases and the J gene lost 5 bases, with 19 bases spanning the gap. CDR3 sequence reads: CASSQTLGSPGNEQYF. CDR3 in DNA: TGCGCCAGCAGCCAAACACTGGGCAGTCCCGGGAACGAGCAGTACTTC.

This chain uses TRBV21-1 with TRBJ2-2. TRBV21-1 is recorded as a pseudogene. There are 14 residues in the CDR3. The CDR3: CASRRTLNTGELFF. For the CDR3, the DNA is TGTGCCAGCAGACGGACGCTGAACACCGGGGAGCTGTTTTTT.